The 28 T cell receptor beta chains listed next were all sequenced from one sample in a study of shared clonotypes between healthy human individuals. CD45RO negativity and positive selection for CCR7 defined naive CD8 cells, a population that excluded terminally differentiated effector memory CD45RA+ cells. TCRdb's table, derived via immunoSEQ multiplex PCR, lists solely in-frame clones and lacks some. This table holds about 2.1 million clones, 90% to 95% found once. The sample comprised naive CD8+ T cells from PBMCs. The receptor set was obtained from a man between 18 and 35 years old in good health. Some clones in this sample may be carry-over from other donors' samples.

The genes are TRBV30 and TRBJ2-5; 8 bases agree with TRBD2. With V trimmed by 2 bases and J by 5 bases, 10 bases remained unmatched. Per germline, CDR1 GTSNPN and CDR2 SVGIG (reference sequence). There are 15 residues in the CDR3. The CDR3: CAWSSGSWLVETQYF. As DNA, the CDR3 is TGTGCCTGGAGTAGCGGGAGTTGGTTGGTGGAGACCCAGTACTTC.

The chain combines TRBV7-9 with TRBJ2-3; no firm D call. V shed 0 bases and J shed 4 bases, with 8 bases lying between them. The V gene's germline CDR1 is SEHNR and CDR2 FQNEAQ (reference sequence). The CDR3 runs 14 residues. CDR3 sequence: CASSLAQNPDTQYF. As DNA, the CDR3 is TGTGCCAGCAGCTTAGCCCAGAATCCAGATACGCAGTATTTT.

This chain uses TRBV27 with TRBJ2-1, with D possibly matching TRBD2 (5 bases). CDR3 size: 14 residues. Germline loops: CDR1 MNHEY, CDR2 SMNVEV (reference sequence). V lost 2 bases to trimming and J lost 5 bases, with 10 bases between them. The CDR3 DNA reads TGTGCCAGCAGTTTAGCGGGCAACCACAATGAGCAGTTCTTC. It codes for CASSLAGNHNEQFF.

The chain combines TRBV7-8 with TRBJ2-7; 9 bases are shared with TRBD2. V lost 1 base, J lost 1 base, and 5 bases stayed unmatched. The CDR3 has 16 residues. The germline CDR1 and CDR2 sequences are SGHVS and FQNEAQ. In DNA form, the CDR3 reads TGTGCCAGCAGCTTAGTCGGCGGGAGGGGATCCTACGAGCAGTACTTC. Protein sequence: CASSLVGGRGSYEQYF.

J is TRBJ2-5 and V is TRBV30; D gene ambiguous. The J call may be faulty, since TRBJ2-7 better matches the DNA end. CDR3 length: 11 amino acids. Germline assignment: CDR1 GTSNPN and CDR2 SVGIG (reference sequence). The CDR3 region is CAWRTSYEQYF. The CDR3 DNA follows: TGTGCCTGGAGGACTTCCTACGAGCAGTACTTC.

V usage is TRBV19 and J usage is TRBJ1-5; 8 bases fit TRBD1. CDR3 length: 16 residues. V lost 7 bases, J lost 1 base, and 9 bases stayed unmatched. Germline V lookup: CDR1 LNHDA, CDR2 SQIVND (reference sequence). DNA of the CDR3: TGTGCCAGTATTTTCAGGGCAGGGGGCAGCAATCAGCCCCAGCATTTT. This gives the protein CASIFRAGGSNQPQHF.

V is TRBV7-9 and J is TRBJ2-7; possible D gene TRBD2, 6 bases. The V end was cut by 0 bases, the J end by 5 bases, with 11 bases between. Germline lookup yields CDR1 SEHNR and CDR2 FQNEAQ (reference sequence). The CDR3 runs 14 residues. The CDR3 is CASSLAGGQDEQYF. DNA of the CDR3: TGTGCCAGCAGCTTAGCTGGAGGGCAGGACGAGCAGTACTTC.

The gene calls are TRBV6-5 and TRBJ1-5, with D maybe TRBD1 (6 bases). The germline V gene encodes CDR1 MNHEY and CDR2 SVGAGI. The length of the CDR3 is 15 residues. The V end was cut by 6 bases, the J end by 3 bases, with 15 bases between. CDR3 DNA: TGTGCCAGCAGCCCCTTTACAGGGAACAATCAGCCCCAGCATTTT. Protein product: CASSPFTGNNQPQHF.

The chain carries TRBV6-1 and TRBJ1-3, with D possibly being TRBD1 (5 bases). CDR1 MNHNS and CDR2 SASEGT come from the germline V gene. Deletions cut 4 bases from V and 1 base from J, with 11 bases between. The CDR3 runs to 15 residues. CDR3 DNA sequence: TGTGCCAGCAGTGCTATACAGGTGTCTGGAAACACCATATATTTT. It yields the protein CASSAIQVSGNTIYF.

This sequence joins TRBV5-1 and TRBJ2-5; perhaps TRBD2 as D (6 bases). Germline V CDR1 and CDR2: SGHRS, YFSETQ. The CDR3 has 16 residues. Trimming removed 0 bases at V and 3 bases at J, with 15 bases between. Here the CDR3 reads CASSLEKGGDEETQYF. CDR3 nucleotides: TGCGCCAGCAGCTTGGAAAAGGGAGGCGACGAAGAGACCCAGTACTTC.

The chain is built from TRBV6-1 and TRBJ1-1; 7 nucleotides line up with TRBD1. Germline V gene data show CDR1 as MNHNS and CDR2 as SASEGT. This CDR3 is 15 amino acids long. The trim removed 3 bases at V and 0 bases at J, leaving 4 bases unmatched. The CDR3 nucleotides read TGTGCCAGCAGTGAGGACAGGTTTATGAACACTGAAGCTTTCTTT. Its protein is CASSEDRFMNTEAFF.

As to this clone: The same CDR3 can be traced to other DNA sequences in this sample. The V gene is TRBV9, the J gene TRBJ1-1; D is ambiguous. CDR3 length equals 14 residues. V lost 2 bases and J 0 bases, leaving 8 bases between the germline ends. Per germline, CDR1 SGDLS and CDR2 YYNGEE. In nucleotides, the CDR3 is TGTGCCAGCAGCGTCGAGGGAATGAACACTGAAGCTTTCTTT. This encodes CASSVEGMNTEAFF. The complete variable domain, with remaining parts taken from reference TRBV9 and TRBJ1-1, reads DSGVTQTPKHLITATGQRVTLRCSPRSGDLSVYWYQQSLDQGLQFLIQYYNGEERAKGNILERFSAQQFPDLHSELNLSSLELGDSALYFCASSVEGMNTEAFFGQGTRLTVV.

The CDR3 coding sequence is TGCGCCAGCAGCCAAGACCCCAGTATGAATGAGCAGTTCTTC. Its protein product is CASSQDPSMNEQFF. V is TRBV4-1 and J is TRBJ2-1, with unresolved D. Germline values: CDR1 MGHRA, CDR2 YSYEKL. V was clipped by 0 bases and J by 7 bases, with 10 bases between them. This CDR3 has 14 amino acids.

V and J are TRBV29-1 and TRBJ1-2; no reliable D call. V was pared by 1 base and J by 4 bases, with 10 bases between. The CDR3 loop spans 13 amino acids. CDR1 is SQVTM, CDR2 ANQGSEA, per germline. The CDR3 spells CSVEAFGRYGYTF. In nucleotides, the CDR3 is TGCAGCGTTGAAGCCTTTGGACGCTATGGCTACACCTTC.

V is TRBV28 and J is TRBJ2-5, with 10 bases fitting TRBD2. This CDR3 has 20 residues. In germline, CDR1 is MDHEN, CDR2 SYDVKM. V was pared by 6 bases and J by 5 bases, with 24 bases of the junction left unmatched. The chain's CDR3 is CASRPQGRTSGLGPSETQYF. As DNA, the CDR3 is TGTGCCAGCAGACCCCAGGGTAGGACTAGCGGCCTTGGGCCAAGTGAGACCCAGTACTTC. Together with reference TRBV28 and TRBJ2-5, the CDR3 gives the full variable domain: DVKVTQSSRYLVKRTGEKVFLECVQDMDHENMFWYRQDPGLGLRLIYFSYDVKMKEKGDIPEGYSVSREKKERFSLILESASTNQTSMYLCASRPQGRTSGLGPSETQYFGPGTRLLVL.

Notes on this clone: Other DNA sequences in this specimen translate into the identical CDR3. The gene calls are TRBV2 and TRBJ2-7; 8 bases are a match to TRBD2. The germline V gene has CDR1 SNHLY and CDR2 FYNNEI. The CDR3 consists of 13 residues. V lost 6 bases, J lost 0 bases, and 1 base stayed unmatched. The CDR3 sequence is CASRGTSSYEQYF. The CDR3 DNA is TGTGCCAGCAGGGGGACTAGCTCCTACGAGCAGTACTTC.

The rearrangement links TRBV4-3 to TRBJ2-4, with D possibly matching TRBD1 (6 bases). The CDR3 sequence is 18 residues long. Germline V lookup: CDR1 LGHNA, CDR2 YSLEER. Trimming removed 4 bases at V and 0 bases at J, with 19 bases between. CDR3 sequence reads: CASSPWGQGSLAKNIQYF. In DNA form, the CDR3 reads TGCGCCAGCAGCCCCTGGGGGCAGGGTTCCCTAGCCAAAAACATTCAGTACTTC.

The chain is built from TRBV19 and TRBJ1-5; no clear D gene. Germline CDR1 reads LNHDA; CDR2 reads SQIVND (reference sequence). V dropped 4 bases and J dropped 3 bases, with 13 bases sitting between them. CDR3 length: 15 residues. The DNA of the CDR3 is TGTGCCAGTAGTAAGTATACGCCAACCAATCAGCCCCAGCATTTT. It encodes CASSKYTPTNQPQHF.

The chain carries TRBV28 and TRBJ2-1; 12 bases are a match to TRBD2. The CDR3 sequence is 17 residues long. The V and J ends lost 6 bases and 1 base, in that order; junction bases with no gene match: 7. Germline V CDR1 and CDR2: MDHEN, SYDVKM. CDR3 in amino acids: CASSPLLAGGSYNEQFF. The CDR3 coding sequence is TGTGCCAGCAGCCCCCTTCTAGCGGGAGGGTCCTACAATGAGCAGTTCTTC.

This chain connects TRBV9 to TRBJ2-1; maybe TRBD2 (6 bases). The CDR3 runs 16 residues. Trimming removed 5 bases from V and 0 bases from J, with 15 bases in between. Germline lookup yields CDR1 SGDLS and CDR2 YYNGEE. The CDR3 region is CASSPVAGSSYNEQFF. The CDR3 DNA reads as TGTGCCAGCAGTCCGGTCGCGGGAAGCTCCTACAATGAGCAGTTCTTC.

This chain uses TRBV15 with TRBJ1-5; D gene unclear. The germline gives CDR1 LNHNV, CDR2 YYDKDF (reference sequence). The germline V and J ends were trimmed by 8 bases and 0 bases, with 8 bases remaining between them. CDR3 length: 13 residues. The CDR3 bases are TGTGCCACCCGCCCCTATAGCAATCAGCCCCAGCATTTT. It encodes CATRPYSNQPQHF.

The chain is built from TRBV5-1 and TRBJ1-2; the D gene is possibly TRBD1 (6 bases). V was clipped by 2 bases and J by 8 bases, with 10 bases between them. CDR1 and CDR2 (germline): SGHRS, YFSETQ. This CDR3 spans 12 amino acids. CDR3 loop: CASSLNRDGYTF. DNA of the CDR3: TGCGCCAGCAGCTTAAACAGGGACGGCTACACCTTC.

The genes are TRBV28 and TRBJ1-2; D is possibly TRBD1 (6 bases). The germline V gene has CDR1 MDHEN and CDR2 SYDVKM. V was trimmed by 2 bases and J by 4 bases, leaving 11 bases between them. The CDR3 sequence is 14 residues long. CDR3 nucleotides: TGTGCCAGCAGTTTAAGGGGGTCGGGCTATGGCTACACCTTC. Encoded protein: CASSLRGSGYGYTF.

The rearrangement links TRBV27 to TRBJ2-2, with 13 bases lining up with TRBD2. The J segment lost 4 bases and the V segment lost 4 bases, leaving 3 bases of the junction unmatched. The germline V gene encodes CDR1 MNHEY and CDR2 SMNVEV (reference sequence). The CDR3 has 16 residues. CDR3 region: CASSSGLAGVTGELFF. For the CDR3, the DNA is TGTGCCAGCAGTTCCGGACTAGCGGGAGTCACCGGGGAGCTGTTTTTT.

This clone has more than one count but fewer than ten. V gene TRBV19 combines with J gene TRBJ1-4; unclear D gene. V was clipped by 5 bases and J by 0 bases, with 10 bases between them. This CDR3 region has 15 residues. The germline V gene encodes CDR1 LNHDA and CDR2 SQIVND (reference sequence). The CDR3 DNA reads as TGTGCCAGTAGTCCAGGTCGAGCAACTAATGAAAAACTGTTTTTT. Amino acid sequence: CASSPGRATNEKLFF. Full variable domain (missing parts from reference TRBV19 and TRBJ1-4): DGGITQSPKYLFRKEGQNVTLSCEQNLNHDAMYWYRQDPGQGLRLIYYSQIVNDFQKGDIAEGYSVSREKKESFPLTVTSAQKNPTAFYLCASSPGRATNEKLFFGSGTQLSVL.

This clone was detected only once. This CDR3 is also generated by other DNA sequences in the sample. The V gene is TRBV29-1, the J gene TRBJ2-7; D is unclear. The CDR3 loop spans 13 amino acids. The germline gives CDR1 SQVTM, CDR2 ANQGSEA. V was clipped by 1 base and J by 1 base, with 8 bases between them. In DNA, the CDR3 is TGCAGCGTTGAAGGCGACCGGTCCTACGAGCAGTACTTC. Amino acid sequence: CSVEGDRSYEQYF.

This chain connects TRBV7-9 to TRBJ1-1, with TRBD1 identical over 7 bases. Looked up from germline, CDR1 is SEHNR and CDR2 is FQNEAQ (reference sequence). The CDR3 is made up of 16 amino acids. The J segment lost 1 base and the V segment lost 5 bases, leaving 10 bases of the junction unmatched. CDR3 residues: CASSPADRPGNTEAFF. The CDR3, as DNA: TGTGCCAGCAGCCCCGCGGACAGGCCGGGGAACACTGAAGCTTTCTTT.

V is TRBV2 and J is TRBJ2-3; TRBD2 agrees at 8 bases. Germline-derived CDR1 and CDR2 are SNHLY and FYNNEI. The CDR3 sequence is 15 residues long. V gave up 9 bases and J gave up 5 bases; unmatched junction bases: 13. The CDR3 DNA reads TGTGCCAGTGGACATCGGGAGGGCCTTGGAGATACGCAGTATTTT. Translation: CASGHREGLGDTQYF. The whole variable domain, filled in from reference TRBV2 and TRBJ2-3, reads EPEVTQTPSHQVTQMGQEVILRCVPISNHLYFYWYRQILGQKVEFLVSFYNNEISEKSEIFDDQFSVERPDGSNFTLKIRSTKLEDSAMYFCASGHREGLGDTQYFGPGTRLTVL.